The 7 T cell receptor beta chains reported below all come from one sample, sequenced in a study of cytomegalovirus exposure and HLA in healthy donors. With 60 Vbeta and 13 Jbeta primers, the PCR was carried out. The table came from immunoSEQ multiplex PCR; TCRdb's copy has only in-frame clones and leaves some out. The table has 90,000 to 120,000 clones, about 84% seen once. Sequenced sample: PBMCs. These TCRs come from a young man in good health and CMV-seronegative.

The chain uses TRBV6-1 and TRBJ2-7; TRBD1 is a possible D gene (5 bases). The ends were cut back, 6 bases at V and 0 bases at J, with 9 bases in the middle. Per the germline V gene, CDR1 is MNHNS and CDR2 is SASEGT. The CDR3 is 13 amino acids. The CDR3 DNA follows: TGTGCCAGCAGGGGGCCGAGCTCCTACGAGCAGTACTTC. Amino acids: CASRGPSSYEQYF.

This clone has a single count. The chain carries TRBV27 and TRBJ2-1; no reliable D call. V was trimmed by 5 bases and J by 7 bases, leaving 12 bases between them. The CDR3 length is 13 residues. In germline, CDR1 is MNHEY, CDR2 SMNVEV (reference sequence). The CDR3 DNA reads as TGTGCCAGCAGTACCAATACTTGGAATGAGCAGTTCTTC. Encoded protein: CASSTNTWNEQFF.

The chain uses TRBV11-2 and TRBJ2-7; D is unresolved. Germline V lookup: CDR1 SGHAT, CDR2 FQNNGV. V lost 5 bases to trimming and J lost 6 bases, with 8 bases between them. CDR3 length: 11 residues. In DNA form, the CDR3 reads TGTGCCAGCAGCCCCTCTTCCGAGCAGTACTTC. Translation: CASSPSSEQYF.

This chain uses TRBV28 with TRBJ2-7, with 10 bases identical to TRBD1. V dropped 5 bases and J dropped 6; count of bases not matched to a gene: 10. The germline CDR1 and CDR2 sequences are MDHEN and SYDVKM. The CDR3 runs 15 residues. The CDR3 protein is CASSPADRGRGEQYF. The CDR3 nucleotides read TGTGCCAGCAGTCCAGCTGACAGGGGGCGAGGCGAGCAGTACTTC.

This chain uses TRBV4-2 with TRBJ2-7, with 9 bases lining up with TRBD2. The CDR3 contains 18 residues. The germline gives CDR1 LGHNA, CDR2 YNFKEQ. Losses at the gene ends were 1 base for V and 3 bases for J; bases not matched to a gene: 13. The DNA for the CDR3 is TGTGCCAGCAGCCAAGTGCGAGGGAGCGGGGGGAAACTCTACGAGCAGTACTTC. Translation gives CASSQVRGSGGKLYEQYF.

In DNA, the CDR3 is TGTGCCAGCGTGGGACTGACAGCAATGAACACCGGGGAGCTGTTTTTT. Translation gives CASVGLTAMNTGELFF. The chain uses TRBV11-1 and TRBJ2-2; D possibly corresponds to TRBD2 (6 bases). The CDR3 is 16 residues long. Germline V gene lookup returns CDR1 SGHAT and CDR2 FQDESV (reference sequence). V was clipped by 8 bases and J by 1 base, with 17 bases between them.

The chain employs TRBV30 and TRBJ1-2; weak D call: TRBD1 (6 bases). With 0 bases removed from V and 8 bases from J, the gap between germline ends came to 10 bases. This CDR3 contains 12 residues. Per germline, CDR1 GTSNPN and CDR2 SVGIG (reference sequence). DNA of the CDR3: TGTGCCTGGAGTGTAGCAGGGGAGGGCTACACCTTC. As protein: CAWSVAGEGYTF.